The sequence of this T cell receptor beta chain was determined in a study of T cell repertoires in cytomegalovirus infection. Study summary: Recently identified HLA-C-restricted CMV epitopes were used, and well-studied HLA-B-restricted CMV epitopes were used as well. Evidence of both CMV infection and a matching HLA type came from public TCR beta signatures.

The V gene end was trimmed by 6 bases and the J gene end by 6 bases; junction bases not matched to a gene: 4. This CDR3 is 12 amino acids long. Notes on this clonotype: Its antigen is unidentified.

Each CDR3 protein is one row after TCRdb ran MiXCR on the reads. The data contain some 560,000 distinct CDR3 sequences, 40% of them singletons. Findings and caveats of the study: CMV-specific TCR beta clonotypes restricted by HLA-C were the ones dominating the ex vivo response. The cumulative frequency of public TCR beta families identified carriers of CMV plus the relevant HLA.

The chain is built from TRBV12-3 or TRBV12-4 and TRBJ2-5, with 7 bases that match TRBD1. This specimen consisted of cultured PBMCs, obtained from culture after CMV antigen stimulation. The TCR was taken from a human donor in good health (CMV status not recorded). Some clones in this sample may be carry-over from other donors' samples. DNA of the CDR3: TGTGCCAGCAGCAGACAGGGCCAGACCCAGTACTTC. This encodes CASSRQGQTQYF.